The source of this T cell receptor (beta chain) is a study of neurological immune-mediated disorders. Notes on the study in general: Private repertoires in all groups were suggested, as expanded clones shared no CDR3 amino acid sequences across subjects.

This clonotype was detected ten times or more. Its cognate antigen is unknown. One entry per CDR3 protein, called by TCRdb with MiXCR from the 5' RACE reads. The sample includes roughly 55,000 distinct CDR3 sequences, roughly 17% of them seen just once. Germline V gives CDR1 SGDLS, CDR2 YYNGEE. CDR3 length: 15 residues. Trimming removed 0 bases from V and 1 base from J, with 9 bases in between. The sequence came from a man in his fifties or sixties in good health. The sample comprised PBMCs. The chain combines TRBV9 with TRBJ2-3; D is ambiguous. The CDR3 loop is CASSVEAERTDTQYF. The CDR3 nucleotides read TGTGCCAGCAGCGTAGAGGCAGAACGCACAGATACGCAGTATTTT.